Listed below are T cell receptor beta chains from one sample, sequenced in a study of blood T cell repertoires in COVID-19. Assay used: immunoSEQ multiplex PCR; TCRdb lists only in-frame clones, some missing. The sample has about 310,000 clones, approximately 90% seen once. The sequenced material came from PBMCs or T cells enriched from blood (not recorded which). These receptors were obtained from a woman aged 18-29 years who had recovered from COVID-19. CDR3s include the opening cysteine and the closing phenylalanine or tryptophan. D genes are given only for firm matches. Size values are once, few and many counts, or a class for expanded clones, and some rows have none.

CDR3 DNA: TGTGCCAGCAGGATCCAGGGGGTTGGTTATGGCTACACCTTC
CDR3 protein: CASRIQGVGYGYTF
D gene: TRBD1
V gene: TRBV5-6
clone size: NA
J gene: TRBJ1-2

CDR3 DNA: TGTGCCAGCCGTGACAGGTGGAATTCACCCCTCCACTTT
CDR3 protein: CASRDRWNSPLHF
D gene: NA
V gene: TRBV28
clone size: NA
J gene: TRBJ1-6

CDR3 DNA: TGTGCCAGCAGCGTCGGGGGGGACGGCTATGGCTACACCTTC
CDR3 protein: CASSVGGDGYGYTF
D gene: NA
V gene: TRBV9
clone size: once
J gene: TRBJ1-2

CDR3 DNA: TGTGCCAGCAGCCAACCCGGGACAGGGGGATTCGTGGGGGAGACCCAGTACTTC
CDR3 protein: CASSQPGTGGFVGETQYF
D gene: TRBD1
V gene: TRBV4-2
clone size: NA
J gene: TRBJ2-5

CDR3 DNA: TGTGCCAGCAGCTTAATTCCGGGGAGCACTGAAGCTTTCTTT
CDR3 protein: CASSLIPGSTEAFF
D gene: NA
V gene: TRBV7-3
clone size: NA
J gene: TRBJ1-1

CDR3 DNA: TGTGCCAGCAGCCAAGAAGGTTGGCTAGCGGGAGAAAGGCAGCAGTACTTC
CDR3 protein: CASSQEGWLAGERQQYF
D gene: TRBD2
V gene: TRBV3-1/TRBV3-2
clone size: NA
J gene: TRBJ2-7

CDR3 DNA: TGTGCCAGTAGTATGCAGCGTCTTAACTATGGCTACACCTTC
CDR3 protein: CASSMQRLNYGYTF
D gene: NA
V gene: TRBV19
clone size: once
J gene: TRBJ1-2

CDR3 DNA: TGTGCCAGCAGTGAGAGGGAAACAGATACGCAGTATTTT
CDR3 protein: CASSERETDTQYF
D gene: NA
V gene: TRBV6-4
clone size: NA
J gene: TRBJ2-3

CDR3 DNA: TGTGCCAGCAGCCCTACAGGAGCAACTAATGAAAAACTGTTTTTT
CDR3 protein: CASSPTGATNEKLFF
D gene: NA
V gene: TRBV7-9
clone size: NA
J gene: TRBJ1-4

CDR3 DNA: TGTGCCAGCAGCCTAAACAGTAACACTGAAGCTTTCTTT
CDR3 protein: CASSLNSNTEAFF
D gene: NA
V gene: TRBV7-8
clone size: NA
J gene: TRBJ1-1

CDR3 DNA: TGTGCCAGCAGCTTAGGGTGGGCCTCGTTCCTGACTTTC
CDR3 protein: CASSLGWASFLTF
D gene: NA
V gene: TRBV11-2
clone size: NA
J gene: TRBJ2-6

CDR3 DNA: TGTGCCAGCAGCCCCCTCCGGACAGATACGCAGTATTTT
CDR3 protein: CASSPLRTDTQYF
D gene: NA
V gene: TRBV7-2
clone size: NA
J gene: TRBJ2-3

CDR3 DNA: TGTGCCAGCAGTCCAGGGACTAGCGGGACCAATGAGCAGTTCTTC
CDR3 protein: CASSPGTSGTNEQFF
D gene: TRBD2
V gene: TRBV27
clone size: NA
J gene: TRBJ2-1

CDR3 DNA: TGTGCCAGCAGCTTCCTCACAGGGGGAGAGGACTATGGCTACACCTTC
CDR3 protein: CASSFLTGGEDYGYTF
D gene: TRBD1
V gene: TRBV5-5
clone size: NA
J gene: TRBJ1-2

CDR3 DNA: TGTGCCAGCAGTAGAACAGGGGCTGGCTACACCTTC
CDR3 protein: CASSRTGAGYTF
D gene: TRBD1
V gene: TRBV6-5
clone size: NA
J gene: TRBJ1-2

CDR3 DNA: TGTGCCAGCAGCCCCTGGGGTGGCGGGCCCACAGATACGCAGTATTTT
CDR3 protein: CASSPWGGGPTDTQYF
D gene: NA
V gene: TRBV7-7
clone size: NA
J gene: TRBJ2-3

CDR3 DNA: TGTGCCAGCAGCCCACAGGGGGCTTCTTCTGAAGCTTTCTTT
CDR3 protein: CASSPQGASSEAFF
D gene: TRBD1
V gene: TRBV7-3
clone size: few
J gene: TRBJ1-1

CDR3 DNA: TGTGCCAGCAGCCAAGATCTGGAGGGCTTAGGCACTGAAGCTTTCTTT
CDR3 protein: CASSQDLEGLGTEAFF
D gene: NA
V gene: TRBV4-2
clone size: NA
J gene: TRBJ1-1

CDR3 DNA: TGTGCCAGCAGCCAGGGGACGAGCTCCTACAATGAGCAGTTCTTC
CDR3 protein: CASSQGTSSYNEQFF
D gene: NA
V gene: TRBV9
clone size: NA
J gene: TRBJ2-1

CDR3 DNA: TGTGCCAGCAGCCGGACAGGGAGTCAGCCCCAGCATTTT
CDR3 protein: CASSRTGSQPQHF
D gene: TRBD1
V gene: TRBV11-1
clone size: NA
J gene: TRBJ1-5

CDR3 DNA: TGTGCCAGTAGATTAGGGGCGGGGAACTCTGGGGCCAACGTCCTGACTTTC
CDR3 protein: CASRLGAGNSGANVLTF
D gene: NA
V gene: TRBV19
clone size: NA
J gene: TRBJ2-6

CDR3 DNA: TGCAGGCTGGAGAACGGCTATGGCTACACCTTC
CDR3 protein: CRLENGYGYTF
D gene: NA
V gene: TRBV20-1
clone size: NA
J gene: TRBJ1-2

CDR3 DNA: TGTGCCAGCAGTTATCGGGGTTTGGAGGTGGCTGAAGCTTTCTTT
CDR3 protein: CASSYRGLEVAEAFF
D gene: NA
V gene: TRBV6-2/TRBV6-3
clone size: NA
J gene: TRBJ1-1

CDR3 DNA: TGTGCCAGCAGCTTAGGACTAGCGGCCTACAATGAGCAGTTCTTC
CDR3 protein: CASSLGLAAYNEQFF
D gene: TRBD2
V gene: TRBV7-2
clone size: NA
J gene: TRBJ2-1

CDR3 DNA: TGTGCCAGCAGCTCACAGGGTCCACACACTGAAGCTTTCTTT
CDR3 protein: CASSSQGPHTEAFF
D gene: NA
V gene: TRBV7-3
clone size: NA
J gene: TRBJ1-1